These 6 T cell receptor beta chains originate from one sample sequenced in a study of blood T cell repertoires in COVID-19. Generated by immunoSEQ multiplex PCR, the TCRdb table keeps only in-frame clones and is missing some. The sample has more than 110,000 clones; roughly 84% are singletons. The specimen was PBMCs or T cells enriched from blood (not recorded which). These receptor sequences come from a man in his forties with acute COVID-19.

The gene calls are TRBV7-8 and TRBJ2-1, with D possibly matching TRBD2 (6 bases). With 5 bases removed from V and 10 bases from J, the gap between germline ends came to 21 bases. Germline loops: CDR1 SGHVS, CDR2 FQNEAQ. The CDR3 is made up of 15 amino acids. In DNA, the CDR3 is TGTGCCAGCAGCAAAATCGGGCAGGGAGGAGGCGAGCAGTTCTTC. Its translation: CASSKIGQGGGEQFF.

The J gene is TRBJ1-2, the V gene TRBV5-4; 10 nucleotides match TRBD1. Trimming removed 5 bases from V and 2 bases from J; junction bases left unmatched: 3. The CDR3 is 14 residues long. Germline V gene data show CDR1 as SGHNT and CDR2 as YYREEE (reference sequence). The CDR3, as DNA: TGTGCCAGCAGTGGGGACAGGGGAAACTATGGCTACACCTTC. Residues: CASSGDRGNYGYTF.

The gene calls are TRBV5-1 and TRBJ1-2, with 10 bases matching TRBD1. CDR3 length: 16 residues. Germline CDR1 is SGHRS and CDR2 is YFSETQ. V was pared by 3 bases and J by 7 bases, with 12 bases of the junction left unmatched. In nucleotides, the CDR3 is TGCGCCAGCAGCTCCGGGACAGGGGATGATTTTGGTGGCTACACCTTC. Its translation: CASSSGTGDDFGGYTF.

V is TRBV18 and J is TRBJ1-2; 9 bases match TRBD1. There are 15 residues in the CDR3. CDR1 is KGHSH and CDR2 is LQKENI in the germline V gene. The J segment lost 7 bases and the V segment lost 1 base, leaving 7 bases of the junction unmatched. CDR3 sequence (DNA): TGTGCCAGCTCACCACGGACAGGGGAAGGAAGTGGCTACACCTTC. Protein: CASSPRTGEGSGYTF.

This clone was counted only a few times. The chain links TRBV7-8 to TRBJ1-2; 10 bases are a match to TRBD1. This CDR3 is 15 amino acids long. The ends lost 5 bases at V and 3 bases at J; junction bases unmatched: 6. Germline CDR1 reads SGHVS; CDR2 reads FQNEAQ. DNA of the CDR3: TGTGCCAGCAGCCCAGACAGGGGGCGGGACTATGGCTACACCTTC. It specifies CASSPDRGRDYGYTF.

The chain is built from TRBV3-1 (or the pseudogene TRBV3-2) and TRBJ1-3; 9 positions agree with TRBD1. After removal of 6 bases from V and 6 bases from J, the junction contained 9 bases not matched to a gene. The CDR3 is made up of 15 amino acids. CDR1 LGHDT and CDR2 YNNKEL come from the germline V gene (reference sequence). The CDR3 sequence: CASSHTGGAANTIYF. The DNA of the CDR3 is TGTGCCAGCAGTCACACAGGGGGCGCGGCAAACACCATATATTTT.